There are a few counts of the clone carrying this T cell receptor (beta chain). The antigen remains unidentified. This sample is part of a study of immune heterogeneity within non-small cell lung tumors. General observations from the study: Different tumor locations in one patient shared dominant CDR3 beta clonotypes yet harbored unique high-frequency clones.

Template material for each sample was 600 ng of bulk tumor genomic DNA. Several widely spaced biopsies per primary tumor were taken during surgery. Untreated, newly diagnosed non-small cell lung cancer patients underwent curative surgery. The study drew donors from newly diagnosed non-small cell lung cancer patients having surgery with curative intent. A multiplex PCR containing 32 V primers and 13 J primers was used to amplify TCR beta CDR3. TCRdb passed the multiplex PCR reads through MiXCR, listing each CDR3 protein once. The sample includes approximately 11,000 distinct CDR3 sequences, 30% of them seen just once. V lost 7 bases and J lost 1; bases outside the gene matches: 14. This CDR3 is 17 amino acids long. CDR1 is MDHEN, CDR2 SYDVKM, per germline.

V usage is TRBV28 and J usage is TRBJ2-3; 7 bases line up with TRBD2. This TCR came from a woman aged 45 to 65 with non-small cell lung cancer. Sequencing was performed on lung tumor tissue. The chain's CDR3 is CASTTHPGGGGTDTQYF. Here the CDR3 DNA reads TGTGCCAGCACCACCCATCCGGGGGGAGGGGGCACAGATACGCAGTATTTT.